This TCR beta chain was retrieved from a study of T-cell memory formation after mild COVID-19 (dated by TCRdb to the early 2020s). At the level of the whole study: TCR sequence clusters from the two donors were largely donor specific. In a couple of donors, T-cell clones that expanded and contracted after mild COVID-19 were tracked by sequencing TCRalpha and TCRbeta repertoires over time. Two young, previously healthy adult volunteers, one female and one male, were included in the cohort.

Ficoll-Paque density gradient centrifugation was used to isolate PBMCs. Note on this clonotype: There is no known antigen for this receptor. No base-level quality is on record; no much larger clone is a single base apart.

The paper's findings and limits, for the study overall: Some responding clones were found in pre-infection memory, which suggests that pre-existing cross-reactive memory T cells took part in the SARS-CoV-2 response. The second-wave clones that peaked on day 37 were not confirmed to be SARS-CoV-2 specific. Contracting CD4+ clones appeared mostly in the CM and EM memory subsets, whereas CD8+ clones were enriched in EMRA. Balanced CD4/CD8 phenotypes were observed for clones contracting from day 15 to 85, whereas a bias towards CD4+ was observed for a second wave of clones expanding from day 15 to 37. Only a couple of mild cases were covered in the study, and larger cohorts including severe cases with pre-infection samples were considered necessary.

Sequencer: Illumina NovaSeq 6000. TCRalpha and TCRbeta cDNA libraries were built by 5'RACE with constant-segment primers, adding sample barcodes and unique molecular identifiers. RNA was extracted from every sample with Trizol reagent. Library amplification was performed in two PCR steps, and a second sample barcode and Illumina TruSeq adapters were introduced in the second step. Libraries were sequenced on an Illumina NovaSeq with 2 x 150 bp paired-end reads. Per the source publication's procedure: Reads were demultiplexed and collapsed into UMI-guided consensus sequences with migec v1.2.7. With mixcr v2.1.11, UMI consensuses were aligned to TRA and TRB V and J templates and assembled into clonotypes. A clonotype was counted as expanded or contracted only when both edgeR and NoisET called the clonotype significant, with the noise models trained on biological replicates. edgeR calls used a false discovery rate-adjusted p below 0.01 and a log2 fold-change threshold of 1. PCA with hierarchical clustering of max-normalized trajectories of the 1000 most abundant clonotypes was used as exploratory dynamics analysis. Each responding clone was given a CD4 or CD8 phenotype based on the CD4+ and CD8+ repertoires, which had been sequenced separately. TCRdb trimmed public reads at Q25 via fastp, called clones via MiXCR and kept in-frame beta chains. Identical CDR3 proteins give one entry, which carries the most common genes and DNA. TCRdb, not the authors, supplied the V and J calls. The table for this sample lists some 440,000 distinct CDR3 sequences; approximately 23% of them were counted only once. Around 13% of the sample is in the top ten clones.

CDR1 MNHNY and CDR2 SVGAGI were looked up in the germline V gene (reference sequence). The CDR3 starts with the cysteine, ends with the phenylalanine, and has 15 residues. Just CDR3 DNA is preserved here, 45 bases in frame from base 1. V ends up 6 bases short and J 7 bases short, with an unmatched junction base count of 11. Sequencing was done on a sample of PBMCs or a T cell subset sorted from them (not recorded which). The chain links TRBV6-6 with TRBJ1-2; 10 central bases correspond to TRBD1. This sequence originates from an adult woman who had mild COVID-19 (a few samples of this study predate the infection). The sample titles of this study are shuffled in the database, so cell type and time point are left out; the donor was told from shared clones. The CDR3 amino acid sequence is: CASRFGTGEFFGYTF. The DNA sequence follows: TGTGCCAGCAGATTCGGGACAGGGGAATTTTTTGGCTACACCTTC.